What follows is one TCR beta chain and its context. Method: immunoSEQ multiplex PCR; TCRdb's copy keeps in-frame clones and lacks some. Found here are around 130,000 clones, approximately 84% of them singletons; the top ten hold 1.6%. Everyone who took part was about 18 to 90 years old, and they came from about two dozen US areas. This record comes from a study of blood T cell repertoires in COVID-19. This clonotype was sampled from a woman aged 18 to 35 who had been exposed to COVID-19. Sequenced input: PBMCs or T cells enriched from blood (not recorded which).

In nucleotides, the CDR3 is TGTGCCAGCAGCTTAACCGGACAGGAACAGCAGTACTTC. Its protein is CASSLTGQEQQYF. The chain carries TRBV7-3 and TRBJ2-7, with 7 bases lining up with TRBD1. The trim removed 0 bases at V and 8 bases at J, leaving 4 bases unmatched. The CDR3 extends over 13 amino acids. Germline CDR1 and CDR2: SGHTA and FQGTGA.